These 13 T cell receptor beta chains originate from one sample sequenced in a study of breast tumors, draining lymph nodes, adjacent tissues. TCRdb itself ran the multiplex PCR reads through MiXCR, one entry per CDR3 protein. The sample yields fewer than 300,000 distinct CDR3 sequences, roughly 32% seen once. Axillary draining lymph nodes of breast cancer patients supplied the node samples. Input material: axillary lymph node tissue. These receptors were taken from a female donor with breast cancer. Some clones in this sample may be carry-over from other donors' samples.

The sample holds many counts of this clonotype. The V gene is TRBV6-1, the J gene TRBJ1-5, with 8 bases matching TRBD1. The CDR3 extends over 16 amino acids. The V gene's germline CDR1 is MNHNS and CDR2 SASEGT. J gave up 3 bases and V 5 bases, and 9 bases lay outside the gene matches. The CDR3 reads CASSPDTGGNNQPQHF. The CDR3 DNA reads as TGTGCCAGCAGTCCCGATACAGGGGGAAACAATCAGCCCCAGCATTTT.

This clonotype was recorded at least ten times. The chain carries TRBV24-1 and TRBJ2-5; 9 bases agree with TRBD2. Germline CDR1 and CDR2: KGHDR and SFDVKD. The trim removed 4 bases at V and 3 bases at J, leaving 5 bases unmatched. The CDR3 has 15 residues. This CDR3 reads CATSDPSGTKETQYF. CDR3 DNA sequence: TGTGCCACCAGTGACCCTAGCGGGACGAAAGAGACCCAGTACTTC.

This clonotype occurred many times. The chain combines TRBV5-1 with TRBJ2-3; TRBD2 matches at 9 bases. This CDR3 spans 16 amino acids. V shed 4 bases and J 4 bases; nucleotides not matched to a gene: 10. Germline CDR1 is SGHRS and CDR2 is YFSETQ. The CDR3 coding sequence is TGCGCCAGCAGCCCTAGCTTAGCGGGAGCGCCAGATACGCAGTATTTT. Amino acids: CASSPSLAGAPDTQYF. The full variable domain, its missing parts supplied by reference TRBV5-1 and TRBJ2-3, is KAGVTQTPRYLIKTRGQQVTLSCSPISGHRSVSWYQQTPGQGLQFLFEYFSETQRNKGNFPGRFSGRQFSNSRSEMNVSTLELGDSALYLCASSPSLAGAPDTQYFGPGTRLTVL.

The chain couples TRBV5-1 to TRBJ1-1; maybe TRBD1 (5 bases). This CDR3 contains 14 residues. Trimming took 4 bases from V and 4 from J, leaving 14 bases between them. Germline V CDR1 and CDR2: SGHRS, YFSETQ. CDR3 DNA sequence: TGCGCCAGCAGCCCCGGGGTGGGGGGCACTGAAGCTTTCTTT. It yields the protein CASSPGVGGTEAFF.

V and J are TRBV30 and TRBJ2-7; possible D gene TRBD2, 5 bases. This CDR3 is built from 12 residues. V shed 4 bases and J shed 5 bases, with 12 bases lying between them. In germline, CDR1 is GTSNPN, CDR2 SVGIG (reference sequence). The CDR3 DNA reads as TGTGCCTGGATTTCTGGGCGGGACGAGCAGTACTTC. It is translated as CAWISGRDEQYF.

This chain uses TRBV28 with TRBJ1-2, with 8 bases identical to TRBD1. V was pared by 8 bases and J by 8 bases, with 13 bases of the junction left unmatched. CDR1 is MDHEN, CDR2 SYDVKM, per germline. This CDR3 has 14 residues. The DNA for the CDR3 is TGTGCCAGCGCTCCGGGACAGGTGAGAGGAGGCTACACCTTC. It is translated as CASAPGQVRGGYTF.

Worth noting for this clonotype: At one end the junction does not follow the germline gene, possibly because of a read error. V is TRBV19 and J is TRBJ2-7; D possibly corresponds to TRBD1 (5 bases). Germline CDR1 is LNHDA and CDR2 is SQIVND (reference sequence). The CDR3 runs to 13 residues. CDR3 protein: CAGSPRDTYEQYF. CDR3 nucleotides: TGCGCCGGTAGTCCCAGGGATACCTACGAGCAGTACTTC.

This clonotype was found many times. CDR3 nucleotide sequence: TGCGCCAGCAGCCGGGACAGGGGGGAAGAGACCCAGTACTTC. Translated, it gives CASSRDRGEETQYF. The rearrangement joins TRBV5-1 to TRBJ2-5; TRBD1 matches at 11 bases. The CDR3 consists of 14 residues. V dropped 4 bases and J dropped 3; count of bases not matched to a gene: 2. Germline values: CDR1 SGHRS, CDR2 YFSETQ.

The chain recombines TRBV20-1 with TRBJ1-4; the D is unclear. V gave up 0 bases and J gave up 4 bases, with 9 bases separating them. This CDR3 has 14 residues. The V gene's germline CDR1 is DFQATT and CDR2 SNEGSKA (reference sequence). The CDR3 loop is CSARDPGINEKLFF. The CDR3 nucleotides read TGCAGTGCTAGAGACCCGGGAATTAATGAAAAACTGTTTTTT.

This chain joins TRBV9 and TRBJ2-1; a possible D gene is TRBD1 (5 bases). CDR3 length equals 16 residues. CDR1 and CDR2 (germline): SGDLS, YYNGEE. Trimming removed 3 bases from V and 0 bases from J, with 13 bases in between. The chain's CDR3 is CASSAAPGISYNEQFF. CDR3 nucleotide sequence: TGTGCCAGCAGCGCAGCACCAGGGATCTCCTACAATGAGCAGTTCTTC.

A few counts support this clonotype. A clone one base away is much larger, so this may be a read error. This rearrangement joins TRBV7-9 to TRBJ1-2; no reliable D call. The CDR3 extends over 16 amino acids. Germline-derived CDR1 and CDR2 are SEHNR and FQNEAQ (reference sequence). CDR3 protein: CASSPIGSGWTYGHTF. The CDR3 DNA sequence: TGTGCCAGCAGCCCGATAGGTTCGGGTTGGACCTATGGCCACACCTTC.

In this sample, this clonotype turned up many times. This chain links TRBV4-1 with TRBJ2-1; D is perhaps TRBD2 (5 bases). CDR3 length equals 18 residues. Trimming took 0 bases from V and 4 from J, leaving 19 bases between them. Looked up from germline, CDR1 is MGHRA and CDR2 is YSYEKL. The CDR3 sequence: CASSQDPSRMSKYNEQFF. Written as DNA, the CDR3 is TGCGCCAGCAGCCAAGATCCTAGCCGCATGTCCAAGTACAATGAGCAGTTCTTC.

This clonotype was recorded at least ten times. The gene calls are TRBV20-1 and TRBJ2-7; 8 nucleotides agree with TRBD2. CDR3 size: 13 residues. The junction had 11 bases not matched to a gene; V was cut back by 6 bases and J by 7 bases. CDR1 is DFQATT, CDR2 SNEGSKA, per germline (reference sequence). The CDR3 here is CSAQSGSLGEQYF. The CDR3 DNA sequence: TGCAGTGCCCAGAGCGGGAGTCTGGGGGAGCAGTACTTC.